This record looks at one TCR beta chain sequence and its context. This clonotype was detected a few times. Its antigen is unknown. Base qualities are missing; no much larger clone stands one base away. The time point tag for this specimen amounts to: persistent/refractory GD, antithyroid drugs over 5 years with positive TRAb. For both TCR sequencing and RNA sequencing, RNA was extracted from PBMCs using TRIzol. The diagnosis of Graves' disease followed American Thyroid Association guidelines. Recruitment of patients was carried out at an endocrinology department in Xi'an, China. From each patient, around 9.3 milliliters of peripheral blood was collected into an EDTA anticoagulant tube. Ficoll Paque Plus density gradient separation was used to isolate PBMCs, and no further T cell sorting was performed. An Agilent 2100 Bioanalyzer and agarose gel were used to check RNA quality, and a NanoDrop 2000 was used to measure RNA concentration.

This sample stems from a study of regulatory T cells in long-lasting Graves disease (dated by TCRdb to 2020 to 2022). With respect to the entire study: Persistent Graves' disease was defined as persistently positive TSH receptor autoantibodies together with antithyroid drug treatment for over 5 years. A total of around 35 samples underwent TCR sequencing: 13 from persistent and 20 from newly diagnosed Graves' disease patients. On average, persistent Graves' disease patients in the clinical cohort had been on antithyroid drugs for around ten years. Patients with persistent Graves' disease were compared with patients with newly diagnosed Graves' disease using TCR sequencing and RNA sequencing of peripheral blood. The study was registered as a clinical trial and conducted in China. The full study reports these points: As a limitation, the authors acknowledged that the small sample size may reduce accuracy. Because the primary lesion, thyroid tissue, could not be accessed, the study looked at peripheral blood alone. Sequencing and analysis were restricted to the TCR beta chain. Compared with newly diagnosed patients, patients with persistent Graves' disease had lower TCR Shannon entropy and fewer highly expanded clones, which suggests clonal expansion. Preferential use of TRBV28, TRBJ1-2 and TRBJ2-5 was observed in persistent disease, whereas TRBV20-1 and TRBJ2-1 were favored in newly diagnosed disease. A larger number of public clonotypes was shared among persistent patients (fewer than 3,000) than among newly diagnosed patients (around 880).

Libraries were built with multiplex PCR. The sample was run on an Illumina HiSeq 4000. TCR beta libraries were built with iRepertoire HTBI primers and Arm-PCR amplification of CDR3 regions. Before sequencing, the PCR products underwent gel purification. The study's processing was this. Gene usage analysis of CDR3 amino acid clonotypes relied on the 60 or so TRBV and 12 to 15 TRBJ segments identified across samples. COPE and FqMerger were used to merge the filtered high-quality paired reads into contigs. BLAST was used to align contigs to the IMGT TRBV, TRBD and TRBJ reference genes, and CDR3 was defined following IMGT. Any clonotype with a frequency above 0.1% was classified as a highly expanded clone. Shannon entropy served as the measure of repertoire diversity, while the Gini coefficient captured V-J evenness. A clonotype was considered public if more than one individual shared it. TCRdb passed the public sequencing reads through fastp at Q25 and MiXCR, retaining productive beta sequences. Rows merge per CDR3 protein into single entries with the most common DNA and genes. TCRdb's processing, not the authors', yielded these V and J calls. The sample has nearly 350,000 distinct CDR3 sequences on record, around a fifth of them singletons. The ten largest clonotypes hold over 25% of the sample.

The germline V gene encodes CDR1 SEHNR and CDR2 FQNEAQ (reference sequence). The CDR3 runs 14 residues from the cysteine to the phenylalanine. Only the CDR3 part of the read is kept: 42 bases, read in frame from the first base. Cut back by 4 bases and 6 bases, the V and J ends lie 13 bases apart. The receptor chain draws on TRBV7-9 and TRBJ1-5; TRBD1 might be the D gene, on 6 matching bases. This TCR derives from a female donor with Graves disease. Material: peripheral blood mononuclear cells (PBMCs), obtained when the disease was refractory, from a patient treated with antithyroid drugs. The CDR3: CASSSVEGGQPQHF. The DNA sequence is TGTGCCAGCAGCTCGGTTGAGGGGGGTCAGCCCCAGCATTTT.